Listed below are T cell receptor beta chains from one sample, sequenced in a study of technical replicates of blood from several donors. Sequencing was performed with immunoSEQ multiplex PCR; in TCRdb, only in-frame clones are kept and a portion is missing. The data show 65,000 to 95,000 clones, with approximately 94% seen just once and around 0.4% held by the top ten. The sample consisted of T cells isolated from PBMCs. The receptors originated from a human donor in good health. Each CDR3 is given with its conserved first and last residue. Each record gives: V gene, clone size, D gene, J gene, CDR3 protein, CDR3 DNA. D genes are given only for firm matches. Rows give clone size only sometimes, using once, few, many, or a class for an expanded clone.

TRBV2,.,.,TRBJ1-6,CASSRDSPLHF,TGTGCCAGCAGCAGGGATTCACCCCTCCACTTT
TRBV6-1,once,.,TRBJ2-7,CASSGYREPNEQYF,TGTGCCAGCAGTGGCTACAGGGAACCTAACGAGCAGTACTTC
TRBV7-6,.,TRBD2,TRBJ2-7,CASSSRTSGRAYEQYF,TGTGCCAGCAGCTCTAGGACTAGCGGGAGGGCCTACGAGCAGTACTTC
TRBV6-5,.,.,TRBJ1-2,CASSLRPDSNYGYTF,TGTGCCAGCAGTCTCCGACCCGACAGTAACTATGGCTACACCTTC
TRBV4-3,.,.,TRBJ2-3,CASSGGNTDTQYF,TGCGCCAGCAGTGGCGGGAACACAGATACGCAGTATTTT
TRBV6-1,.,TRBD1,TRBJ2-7,CASDGDRVYEQYF,TGTGCCAGCGATGGGGACAGGGTCTACGAGCAGTACTTC
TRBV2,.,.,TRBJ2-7,CASQGGTSYEQYF,TGTGCCAGTCAGGGGGGCACCTCCTACGAGCAGTACTTC
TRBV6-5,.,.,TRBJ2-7,CASSSIYEQYF,TGTGCCAGCAGTTCAATCTACGAGCAGTACTTC
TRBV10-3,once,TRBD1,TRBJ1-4,CAISESGTGNGKLFF,TGTGCCATCAGTGAGTCTGGGACAGGCAATGGAAAACTGTTTTTT
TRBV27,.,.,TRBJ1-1,CASSLSLGTLNTEAFF,TGTGCCAGCAGTTTGAGTTTAGGGACTCTCAACACTGAAGCTTTCTTT
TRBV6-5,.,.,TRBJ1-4,CASSTPGTGGGKLFF,TGTGCCAGCAGTACCCCCGGGACGGGAGGGGGAAAACTGTTTTTT
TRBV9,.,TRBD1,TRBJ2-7,CASSGGQGSSYEQYF,TGTGCCAGCAGCGGTGGACAGGGGAGCAGCTACGAGCAGTACTTC
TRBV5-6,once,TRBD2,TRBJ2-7,CASSPGLGYEQYF,TGTGCCAGCAGCCCGGGACTAGGCTACGAGCAGTACTTC
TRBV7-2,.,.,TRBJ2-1,CASSQLPYNEQFF,TGTGCCAGCAGCCAACTCCCCTACAATGAGCAGTTCTTC
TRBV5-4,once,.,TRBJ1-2,CASSFGKERDYGYTF,TGTGCCAGCAGCTTCGGGAAGGAAAGGGACTATGGCTACACCTTC
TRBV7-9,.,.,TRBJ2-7,CASSLGTTSYEQYF,TGTGCCAGCAGCTTAGGGACTACGAGCTACGAGCAGTACTTC
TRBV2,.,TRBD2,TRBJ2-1,CASILSGRAFNEQFF,TGTGCCAGCATTCTTAGCGGGAGGGCTTTCAATGAGCAGTTCTTC
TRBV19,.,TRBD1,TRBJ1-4,CASSLGVGTGREKLFF,TGTGCCAGTAGTTTGGGCGTCGGGACAGGGCGAGAAAAACTGTTTTTT
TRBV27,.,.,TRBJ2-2,CASRQAGELFF,TGTGCCAGCAGACAGGCCGGGGAGCTGTTTTTT
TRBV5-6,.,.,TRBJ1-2,CASSLSGSRHGYTF,TGTGCCAGCAGCTTGAGCGGCAGCAGGCATGGCTACACCTTC
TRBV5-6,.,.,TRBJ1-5,CASSLATGNQPQHF,TGTGCCAGCAGCTTGGCTACGGGCAATCAGCCCCAGCATTTT
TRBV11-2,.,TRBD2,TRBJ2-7,CASSLDSLAGVHEQYF,TGTGCCAGCAGCTTAGATTCCCTAGCGGGAGTTCACGAGCAGTACTTC
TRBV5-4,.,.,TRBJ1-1,CASSFRGSTEAFF,TGTGCCAGCAGCTTCAGGGGTTCGACTGAAGCTTTCTTT
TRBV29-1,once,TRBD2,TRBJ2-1,CSVERLTSGRAGFSNEQFF,TGCAGCGTTGAACGGTTGACAAGCGGGAGGGCCGGATTTAGCAATGAGCAGTTCTTC
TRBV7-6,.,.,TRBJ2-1,CASSLDWEQFF,TGTGCCAGCAGCTTAGACTGGGAGCAGTTCTTC
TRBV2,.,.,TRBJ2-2,CASRRVTGELFF,TGTGCCAGCAGGAGGGTCACCGGGGAGCTGTTTTTT
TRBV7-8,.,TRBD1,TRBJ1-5,CASTPDRGNQPQHF,TGTGCCAGCACCCCCGACAGGGGGAATCAGCCCCAGCATTTT
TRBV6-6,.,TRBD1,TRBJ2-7,CASSGGQGVREQYF,TGTGCCAGCAGTGGGGGACAGGGAGTTCGCGAGCAGTACTTC
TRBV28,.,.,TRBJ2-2,CASSPEKGGLTGELFF,TGTGCCAGCAGCCCCGAGAAGGGGGGGTTAACCGGGGAGCTGTTTTTT
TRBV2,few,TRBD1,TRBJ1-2,CAREDRNYGYTF,TGTGCCAGAGAGGACAGGAACTATGGCTACACCTTC
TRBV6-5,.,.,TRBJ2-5,CASSYSAGVGEETQYF,TGTGCCAGCAGTTACTCGGCCGGGGTTGGGGAGGAGACCCAGTACTTC
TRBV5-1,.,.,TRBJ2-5,CASSFQRGNQETQYF,TGCGCCAGCAGCTTTCAACGGGGGAACCAAGAGACCCAGTACTTC
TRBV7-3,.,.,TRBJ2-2,CASSLNTGADGELFF,TGTGCCAGCAGCTTAAATACGGGAGCGGACGGGGAGCTGTTTTTT
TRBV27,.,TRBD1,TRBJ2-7,CASSFSGTGPYEQYF,TGTGCCAGCAGTTTTTCCGGGACAGGGCCGTACGAGCAGTACTTC
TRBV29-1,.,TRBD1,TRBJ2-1,CSATGGARNEQFF,TGCAGCGCTACAGGGGGCGCGCGGAATGAGCAGTTCTTC
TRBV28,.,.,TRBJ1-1,CASSPSTGTRIVEAFF,TGTGCCAGCAGCCCCTCCACCGGGACACGTATTGTTGAAGCTTTCTTT
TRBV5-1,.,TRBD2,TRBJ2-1,CASSSYPSGSEELALSSYNEQFF,TGCGCCAGCAGCTCCTACCCTAGCGGGAGTGAAGAGTTGGCCCTGAGCTCCTACAATGAGCAGTTCTTC
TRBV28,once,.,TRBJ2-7,CASSPRRGGQYF,TGTGCCAGCAGTCCCCGGAGGGGGGGGCAGTACTTC
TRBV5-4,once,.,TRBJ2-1,CASSFKSRNEQFF,TGTGCCAGCAGCTTCAAGTCACGGAATGAGCAGTTCTTC
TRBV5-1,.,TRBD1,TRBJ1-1,CASSTQGAGMNTEAFF,TGCGCCAGCAGCACACAGGGGGCGGGAATGAACACTGAAGCTTTCTTT
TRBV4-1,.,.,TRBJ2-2,CASSPREGGTGELFF,TGCGCCAGCAGCCCCAGGGAGGGGGGCACCGGGGAGCTGTTTTTT
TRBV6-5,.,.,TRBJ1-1,CASRRGRETEAFF,TGTGCCAGCCGTAGGGGGAGAGAAACTGAAGCTTTCTTT
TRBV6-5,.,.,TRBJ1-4,CASRGGGNEKLFF,TGTGCCAGCAGGGGCGGAGGTAATGAAAAACTGTTTTTT
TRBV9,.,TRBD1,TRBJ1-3,CASSVSTATGLKNTIYF,TGTGCCAGCAGCGTATCTACAGCGACAGGGTTAAAAAACACCATATATTTT
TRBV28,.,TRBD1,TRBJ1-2,CASTKTGYYGYTF,TGTGCCAGCACCAAGACAGGGTACTATGGCTACACCTTC
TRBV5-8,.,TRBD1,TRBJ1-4,CASSSGQGRDEKLFF,TGTGCCAGCAGCTCCGGACAGGGGAGAGATGAAAAACTGTTTTTT
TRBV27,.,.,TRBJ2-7,CASSLGLFYEQYF,TGTGCCAGCAGTTTAGGACTCTTCTACGAGCAGTACTTC
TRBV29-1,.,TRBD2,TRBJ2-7,CSVTTSGSLSYEQYF,TGCAGCGTGACTACTAGCGGGAGTTTATCCTACGAGCAGTACTTC
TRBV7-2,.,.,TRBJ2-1,CASSLLGREGEQFF,TGTGCCAGCAGCTTATTGGGGAGAGAGGGTGAGCAGTTCTTC